This TCR beta chain was sequenced in a study of early T cells in non-severe SARS-CoV-2 infection. Study-level information: Sequenced bulk RNA came from whole blood that was unsorted, and chains were unpaired. General study points: Reliance on VDJdb matching favored anti-spike CD8 responses; private and CD4 specificities were missed.

The library protocol tagged individual cDNA molecules with unique molecular identifiers. Each CDR3 protein gets one entry after TCRdb re-called the 5' RACE reads with MiXCR. The table records roughly 54,000 distinct CDR3 sequences, around 5.6% of them present only once. This clonotype has at least ten counts. Antigen: not known. Germline lookup yields CDR1 MGHRA and CDR2 YSYEKL. The CDR3 covers 18 residues. Trimming removed 4 bases from V and 1 base from J, with 20 bases in between. This receptor was identified in an adult who was a healthcare worker with PCR-confirmed SARS-CoV-2 infection or an uninfected control (not recorded which). This chain links TRBV4-1 with TRBJ1-3; D gene ambiguous. The sequencing sample was made of whole blood. The CDR3 here is CASSPDVSVLLSGNTIYF. CDR3 sequence (DNA): TGCGCCAGCAGCCCGGACGTCTCGGTTCTCTTATCTGGAAACACCATATATTTT.